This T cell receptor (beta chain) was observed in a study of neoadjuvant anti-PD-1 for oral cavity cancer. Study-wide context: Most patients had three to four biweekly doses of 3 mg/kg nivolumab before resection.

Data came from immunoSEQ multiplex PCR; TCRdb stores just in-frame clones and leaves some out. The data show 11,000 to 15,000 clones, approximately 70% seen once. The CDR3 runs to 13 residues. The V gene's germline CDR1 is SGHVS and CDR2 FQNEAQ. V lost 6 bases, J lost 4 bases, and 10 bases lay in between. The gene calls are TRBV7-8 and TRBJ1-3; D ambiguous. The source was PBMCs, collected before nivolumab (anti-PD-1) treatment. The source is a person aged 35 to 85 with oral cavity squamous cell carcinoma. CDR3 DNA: TGTGCCAGCAGAGGGCGGGGAGGAAACACCATATATTTT. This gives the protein CASRGRGGNTIYF.